This T cell receptor beta chain is drawn from a study of T cell repertoires in cytomegalovirus infection. Study background: Indications came from public TCR beta signatures; they pointed to CMV infection and to a matching HLA type. Study observations and caveats: Summed frequency of public TCR beta families distinguished CMV carriers with the relevant HLA. CMV-specific HLA-C-restricted TCR beta clonotypes dominated the ex vivo response.

One entry per CDR3 protein results from TCRdb running MiXCR on the reads. Among under 350,000 distinct CDR3 sequences, approximately 10% were seen once, and the ten largest hold over 2.5%. The table lists this clonotype with many counts. Its target is unknown. This CDR3 spans 14 amino acids. The V end was cut by 3 bases, the J end by 8 bases, with 13 bases between. Germline-derived CDR1 and CDR2 are SGHTA and FQGNSA. The TCR comes from a human donor in good health (CMV status not recorded). Some clones in this sample may be carry-over from other donors' samples. This sequence joins TRBV7-2 and TRBJ1-4, with a possible D match to TRBD1 (6 bases). Sequenced material: PBMCs. Written as DNA, the CDR3 is TGTGCCAGCAGCTTTGGGGGGCTTAGAGAAAAACTGTTTTTT. The encoded protein is CASSFGGLREKLFF. Filled out from reference TRBV7-2 and TRBJ1-4, the complete variable domain reads GAGVSQSPSNKVTEKGKDVELRCDPISGHTALYWYRQSLGQGLEFLIYFQGNSAPDKSGLPSDRFSAERTGGSVSTLTIQRTQQEDSAVYLCASSFGGLREKLFFGSGTQLSVL.